Many counts were recorded for the clone carrying this TCR beta chain. The data originate from a study of prognosis after radiotherapy for stage I lung cancer. Turning to the study itself: The radiotherapy was SBRT split into 3 to 5 fractions, giving a biologically effective dose of at least 100 Gy.

With two-round multiplex PCR, TCR beta CDR3 sequences were amplified from genomic DNA. First-round PCR used primers specific to each TRBV and TRBJ gene. TCRdb re-called the multiplex PCR reads with MiXCR, one entry per CDR3 protein. The table has more than 30,000 distinct CDR3 sequences, 42% seen once. This specimen was PBMCs, taken before or after stereotactic body radiation therapy (not recorded which). The source of this sequence is a donor of 50 years or more with non-small cell lung cancer.

CDR3: CASSNHKDTGELFF. In nucleotides, the CDR3 is TGTGCCAGCAGTAATCACAAAGACACCGGGGAGCTGTTTTTT. V is TRBV6-1 and J is TRBJ2-2; D unclear. This CDR3 is 14 amino acids long. Germline V lookup: CDR1 MNHNS, CDR2 SASEGT. V was clipped by 5 bases and J by 3 bases, with 10 bases between them.